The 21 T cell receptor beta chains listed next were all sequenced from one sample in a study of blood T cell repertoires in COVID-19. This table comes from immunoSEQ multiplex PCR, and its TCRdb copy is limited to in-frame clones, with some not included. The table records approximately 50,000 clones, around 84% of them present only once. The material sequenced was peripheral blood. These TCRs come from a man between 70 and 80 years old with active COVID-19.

The CDR3 DNA sequence: TGTGCCAGCATAGACCCAACTAGCGGGAGATACGAGCAGTACTTC. As protein: CASIDPTSGRYEQYF. This rearrangement joins TRBV2 to TRBJ2-7, with 11 bases identical to TRBD2. The ends lost 7 bases at V and 4 bases at J; junction bases unmatched: 9. Germline loops: CDR1 SNHLY, CDR2 FYNNEI. The CDR3 runs to 15 residues.

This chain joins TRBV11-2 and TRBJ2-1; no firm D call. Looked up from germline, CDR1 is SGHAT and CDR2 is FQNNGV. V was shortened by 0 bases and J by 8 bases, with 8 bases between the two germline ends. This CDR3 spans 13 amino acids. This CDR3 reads CASSLESRDEQFF. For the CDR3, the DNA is TGTGCCAGCAGCTTAGAAAGTCGCGATGAGCAGTTCTTC.

The CDR3 region is CASGGQPVNTGELFF. The CDR3 bases are TGTGCCAGCGGGGGACAGCCTGTGAACACCGGGGAGCTGTTTTTT. This chain links TRBV2 with TRBJ2-2; 7 bases agree with TRBD1. Per germline, CDR1 SNHLY and CDR2 FYNNEI. V lost 8 bases to trimming and J lost 1 base; unmatched junction nucleotides: 7. The CDR3 totals 15 residues.

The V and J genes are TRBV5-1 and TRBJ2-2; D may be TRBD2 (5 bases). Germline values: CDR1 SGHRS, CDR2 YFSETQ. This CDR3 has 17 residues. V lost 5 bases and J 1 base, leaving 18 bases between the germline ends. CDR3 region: CASRAMKAERNTGELFF. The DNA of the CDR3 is TGCGCCAGCAGAGCAATGAAAGCGGAGCGGAACACCGGGGAGCTGTTTTTT.

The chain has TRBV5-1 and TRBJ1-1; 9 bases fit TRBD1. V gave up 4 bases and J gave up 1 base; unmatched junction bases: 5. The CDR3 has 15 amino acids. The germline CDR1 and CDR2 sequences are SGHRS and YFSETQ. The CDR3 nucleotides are TGCGCCAGCAGCCCGGACAGGGGAGCGAACACTGAAGCTTTCTTT. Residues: CASSPDRGANTEAFF.

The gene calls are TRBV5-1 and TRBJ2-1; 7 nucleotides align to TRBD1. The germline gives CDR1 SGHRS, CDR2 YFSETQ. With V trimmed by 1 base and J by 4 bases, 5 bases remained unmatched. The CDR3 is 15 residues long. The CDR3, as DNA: TGCGCCAGCAGCTTGTGGGGACAGACATACAATGAGCAGTTCTTC. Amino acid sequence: CASSLWGQTYNEQFF.

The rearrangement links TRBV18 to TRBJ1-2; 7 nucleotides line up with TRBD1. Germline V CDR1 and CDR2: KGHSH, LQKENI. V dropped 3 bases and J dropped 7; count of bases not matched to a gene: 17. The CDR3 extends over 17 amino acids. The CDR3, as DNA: TGTGCCAGCTCACCCCCGGGCTCTCAGGGGGACGTAGTTGGCTACACCTTC. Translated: CASSPPGSQGDVVGYTF.

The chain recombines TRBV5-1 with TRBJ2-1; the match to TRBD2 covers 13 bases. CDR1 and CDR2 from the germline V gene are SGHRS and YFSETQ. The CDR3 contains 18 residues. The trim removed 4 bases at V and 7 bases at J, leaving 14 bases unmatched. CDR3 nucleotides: TGCGCCAGCAGCGGAGCTTCGAAGGGACTAGCGGGATTGAATGAGCAGTTCTTC. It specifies CASSGASKGLAGLNEQFF. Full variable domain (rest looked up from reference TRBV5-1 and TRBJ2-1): KAGVTQTPRYLIKTRGQQVTLSCSPISGHRSVSWYQQTPGQGLQFLFEYFSETQRNKGNFPGRFSGRQFSNSRSEMNVSTLELGDSALYLCASSGASKGLAGLNEQFFGPGTRLTVL.

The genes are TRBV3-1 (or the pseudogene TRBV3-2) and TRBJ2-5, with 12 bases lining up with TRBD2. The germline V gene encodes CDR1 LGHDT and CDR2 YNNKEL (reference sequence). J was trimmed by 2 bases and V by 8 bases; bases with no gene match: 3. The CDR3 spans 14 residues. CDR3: CASSGTSGQETQYF. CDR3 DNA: TGTGCCAGCTCAGGGACTAGCGGGCAAGAGACCCAGTACTTC.

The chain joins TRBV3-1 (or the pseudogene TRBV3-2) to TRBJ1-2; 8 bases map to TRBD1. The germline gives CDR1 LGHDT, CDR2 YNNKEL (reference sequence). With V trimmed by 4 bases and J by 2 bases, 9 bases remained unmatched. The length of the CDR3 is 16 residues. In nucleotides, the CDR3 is TGTGCCAGCAGCCCAGCAGGGGACAGGACGAACTATGGCTACACCTTC. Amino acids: CASSPAGDRTNYGYTF.

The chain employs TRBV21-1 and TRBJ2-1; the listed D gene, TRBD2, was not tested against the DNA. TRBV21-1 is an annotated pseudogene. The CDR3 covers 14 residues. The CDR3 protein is CASYRQRGINEQFF. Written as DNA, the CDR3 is TGTGCCAGCTATCGCCAGCGGGGTATAAATGAGCAGTTCTTC.

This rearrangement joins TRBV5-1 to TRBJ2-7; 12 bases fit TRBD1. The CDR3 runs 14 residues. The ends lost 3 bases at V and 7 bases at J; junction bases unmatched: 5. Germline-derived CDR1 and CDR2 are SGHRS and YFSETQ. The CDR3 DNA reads TGCGCCAGCAGCTGGGGACAGGGGGCGGGGGAGCAGTACTTC. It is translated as CASSWGQGAGEQYF.

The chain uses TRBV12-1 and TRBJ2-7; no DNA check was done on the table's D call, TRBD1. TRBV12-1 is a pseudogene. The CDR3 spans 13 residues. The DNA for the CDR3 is TGTGCCAGCACCGACAGGGGTTTGGACGAGCAGTACTTC. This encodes CASTDRGLDEQYF.

The CDR3 region has the DNA TGTGCCAGCGGACTTGCCGCCCACTACGAGCAGTACTTC. It translates to CASGLAAHYEQYF. This chain uses TRBV7-9 with TRBJ2-7, with D possibly being TRBD2 (5 bases). V was cut by 8 bases and J by 3 bases, with 14 bases left in between. CDR1 and CDR2 (germline): SEHNR, FQNEAQ (reference sequence). The CDR3 runs 13 residues. Full variable domain (rest looked up from reference TRBV7-9 and TRBJ2-7): DTGVSQNPRHKITKRGQNVTFRCDPISEHNRLYWYRQTLGQGPEFLTYFQNEAQLEKSRLLSDRFSAERPKGSFSTLEIQRTEQGDSAMYLCASGLAAHYEQYFGPGTRLTVT.

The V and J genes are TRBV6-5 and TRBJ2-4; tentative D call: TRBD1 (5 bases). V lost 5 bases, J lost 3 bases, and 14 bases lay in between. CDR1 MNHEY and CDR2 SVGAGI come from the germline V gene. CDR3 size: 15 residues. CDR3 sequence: CASSTQGFGKNIQYF. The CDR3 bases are TGTGCCAGCAGTACGCAGGGATTTGGCAAAAACATTCAGTACTTC.

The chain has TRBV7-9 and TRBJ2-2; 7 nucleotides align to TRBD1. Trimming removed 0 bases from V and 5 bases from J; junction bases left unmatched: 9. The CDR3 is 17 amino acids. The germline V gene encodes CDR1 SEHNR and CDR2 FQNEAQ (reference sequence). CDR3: CASSLAQTGAETGELFF. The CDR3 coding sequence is TGTGCCAGCAGCTTAGCCCAAACAGGGGCAGAGACCGGGGAGCTGTTTTTT.

The CDR3: CASSESGLSEKLFF. CDR3 nucleotide sequence: TGTGCCAGCAGTGAATCTGGGCTATCTGAAAAACTGTTTTTT. This sequence joins TRBV6-1 and TRBJ1-4; D is unresolved. Per germline, CDR1 MNHNS and CDR2 SASEGT. Deletions cut 2 bases from V and 7 bases from J, with 11 bases between. This CDR3 is 14 amino acids long.

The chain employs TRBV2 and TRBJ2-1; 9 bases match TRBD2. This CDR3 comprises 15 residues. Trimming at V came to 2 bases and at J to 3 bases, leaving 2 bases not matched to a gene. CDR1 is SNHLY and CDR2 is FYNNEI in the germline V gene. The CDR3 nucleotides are TGTGCCAGCAGTGAATGGACTAGCGACTACAATGAGCAGTTCTTC. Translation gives CASSEWTSDYNEQFF.

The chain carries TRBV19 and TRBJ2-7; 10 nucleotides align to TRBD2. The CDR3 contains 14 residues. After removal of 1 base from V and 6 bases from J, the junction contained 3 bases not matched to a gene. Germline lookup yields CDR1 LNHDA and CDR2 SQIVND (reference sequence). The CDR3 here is CASSIGLAGAEQYF. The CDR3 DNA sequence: TGTGCCAGTAGTATAGGACTAGCGGGCGCCGAGCAGTACTTC.

The CDR3 sequence: CASSPPSREEDQETQYF. In DNA, the CDR3 is TGTGCCAGCAGCCCCCCGTCGCGGGAAGAAGACCAAGAGACCCAGTACTTC. The chain carries TRBV7-2 and TRBJ2-5; D is possibly TRBD2 (6 bases). V lost 5 bases, J lost 0 bases, and 19 bases lay in between. Germline assignment: CDR1 SGHTA and CDR2 FQGNSA. This CDR3 has 17 residues.

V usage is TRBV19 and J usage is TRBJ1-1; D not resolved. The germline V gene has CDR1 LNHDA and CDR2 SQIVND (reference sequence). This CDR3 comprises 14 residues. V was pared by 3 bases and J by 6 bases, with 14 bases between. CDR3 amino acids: CASSITGIGAEAFF. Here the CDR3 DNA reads TGTGCCAGTAGTATTACGGGAATCGGAGCTGAAGCTTTCTTT.